This T cell receptor (beta chain) was observed in a study of blood T cell repertoires in COVID-19. At the level of the study: COVID-19 samples, acute and convalescent, were from the United States, Italy and Spain. Sample material is recorded as cDNA or gDNA derived from T cells, B-cell-depleted T cells, or PBMCs.

V was trimmed by 4 bases and J by 2 bases, leaving 12 bases between them. The length of the CDR3 is 14 residues. Germline V gives CDR1 ENHRY, CDR2 SYGVKD. Assay used: immunoSEQ multiplex PCR; TCRdb lists only in-frame clones, some missing. The table includes 170,000 or so clones, about 88% detected once. This clonotype was obtained from a man between 60 and 70 years old with COVID-19, enrolled during active disease. Sequences were obtained from peripheral blood. This rearrangement joins TRBV10-3 to TRBJ2-7, with D possibly TRBD1 on 5 matching bases. CDR3 region: CAISGSTVPYEQYF. The CDR3 DNA reads TGTGCCATCAGTGGGTCGACAGTCCCCTACGAGCAGTACTTC.